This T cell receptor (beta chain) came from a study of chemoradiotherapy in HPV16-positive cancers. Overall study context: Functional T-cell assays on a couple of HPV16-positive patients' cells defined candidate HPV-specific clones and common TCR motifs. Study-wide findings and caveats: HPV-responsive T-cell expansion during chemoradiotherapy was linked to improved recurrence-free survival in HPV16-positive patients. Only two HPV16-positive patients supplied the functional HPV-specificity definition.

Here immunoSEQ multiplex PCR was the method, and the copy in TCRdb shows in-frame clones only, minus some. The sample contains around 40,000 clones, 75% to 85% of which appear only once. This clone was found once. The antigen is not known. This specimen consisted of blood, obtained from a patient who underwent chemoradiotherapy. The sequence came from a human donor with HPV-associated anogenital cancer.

CDR3 DNA sequence: TGTGCCAGCAGCTTTAGGGGGAGGCCAGAAGAAGCTTTCTTT. It specifies CASSFRGRPEEAFF. The rearrangement joins TRBV11-2 to TRBJ1-1, with D possibly matching TRBD1 (6 bases). CDR3 length: 14 amino acids. The germline V gene has CDR1 SGHAT and CDR2 FQNNGV. V was clipped by 3 bases and J by 8 bases, with 16 bases between them.